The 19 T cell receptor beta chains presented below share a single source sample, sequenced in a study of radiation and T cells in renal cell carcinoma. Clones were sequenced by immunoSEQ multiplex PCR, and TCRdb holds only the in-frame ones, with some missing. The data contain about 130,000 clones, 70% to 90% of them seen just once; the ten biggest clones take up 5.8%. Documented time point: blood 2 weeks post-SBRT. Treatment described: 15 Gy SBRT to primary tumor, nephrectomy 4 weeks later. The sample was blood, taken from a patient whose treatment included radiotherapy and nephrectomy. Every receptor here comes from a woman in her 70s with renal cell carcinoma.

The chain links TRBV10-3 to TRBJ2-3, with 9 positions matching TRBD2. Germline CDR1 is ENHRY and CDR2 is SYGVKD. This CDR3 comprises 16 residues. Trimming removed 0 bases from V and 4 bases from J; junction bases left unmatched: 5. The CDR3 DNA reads TGTGCCATCAGTGAGTCCGGGACTAGCTTGTCAGATACGCAGTATTTT. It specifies CAISESGTSLSDTQYF.

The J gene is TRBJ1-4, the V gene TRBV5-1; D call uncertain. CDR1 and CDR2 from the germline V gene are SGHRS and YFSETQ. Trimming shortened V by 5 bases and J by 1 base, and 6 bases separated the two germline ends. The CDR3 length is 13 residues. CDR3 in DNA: TGCGCCAGCAGTCAGATAACTAATGAAAAACTGTTTTTT. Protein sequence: CASSQITNEKLFF.

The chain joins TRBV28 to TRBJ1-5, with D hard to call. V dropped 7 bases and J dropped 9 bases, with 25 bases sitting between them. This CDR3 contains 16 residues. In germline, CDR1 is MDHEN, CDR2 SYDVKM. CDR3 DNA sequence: TGTGCCAGCACACCCATGGGCGGTGGGTCGGGGAGGCCCCAGCATTTT. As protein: CASTPMGGGSGRPQHF. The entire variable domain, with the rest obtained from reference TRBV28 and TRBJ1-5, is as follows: DVKVTQSSRYLVKRTGEKVFLECVQDMDHENMFWYRQDPGLGLRLIYFSYDVKMKEKGDIPEGYSVSREKKERFSLILESASTNQTSMYLCASTPMGGGSGRPQHFGDGTRLSIL.

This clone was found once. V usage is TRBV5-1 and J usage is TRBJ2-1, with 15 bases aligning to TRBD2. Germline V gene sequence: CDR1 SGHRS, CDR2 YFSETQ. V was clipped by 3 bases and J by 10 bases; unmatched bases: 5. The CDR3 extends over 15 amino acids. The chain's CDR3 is CASSSRTSGGAEQFF. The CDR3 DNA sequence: TGCGCCAGCAGCTCCAGGACTAGCGGGGGGGCAGAGCAGTTCTTC.

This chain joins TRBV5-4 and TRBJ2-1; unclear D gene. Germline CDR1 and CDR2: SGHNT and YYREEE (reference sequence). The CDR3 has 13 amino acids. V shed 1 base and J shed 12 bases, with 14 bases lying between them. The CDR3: CASSLSQRDGQFF. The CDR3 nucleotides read TGTGCCAGCAGCTTGTCTCAAAGGGATGGGCAGTTCTTC.

The DNA for the CDR3 is TGCGCCAGCAGCCAAGAAGGGGTCAGGGGCTCACCCCTCCACTTT. Amino acids: CASSQEGVRGSPLHF. This rearrangement joins TRBV4-3 to TRBJ1-6; weak D call: TRBD1 (6 bases). V was clipped by 0 bases and J by 10 bases, with 13 bases between them. CDR3 length: 15 amino acids. Germline CDR1 and CDR2: LGHNA and YSLEER.

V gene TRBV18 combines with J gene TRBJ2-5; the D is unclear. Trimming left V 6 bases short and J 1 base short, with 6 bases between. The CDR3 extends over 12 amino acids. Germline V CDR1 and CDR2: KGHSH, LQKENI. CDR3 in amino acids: CASSPTQETQYF. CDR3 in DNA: TGTGCCAGCTCCCCGACCCAAGAGACCCAGTACTTC.

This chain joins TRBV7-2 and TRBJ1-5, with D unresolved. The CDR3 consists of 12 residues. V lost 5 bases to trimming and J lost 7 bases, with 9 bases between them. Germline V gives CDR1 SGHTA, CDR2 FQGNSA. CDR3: CASSLKPQPQHF. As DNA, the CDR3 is TGTGCCAGCAGCCTGAAACCCCAGCCCCAGCATTTT. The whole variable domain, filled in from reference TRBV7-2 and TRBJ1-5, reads GAGVSQSPSNKVTEKGKDVELRCDPISGHTALYWYRQSLGQGLEFLIYFQGNSAPDKSGLPSDRFSAERTGGSVSTLTIQRTQQEDSAVYLCASSLKPQPQHFGDGTRLSIL.

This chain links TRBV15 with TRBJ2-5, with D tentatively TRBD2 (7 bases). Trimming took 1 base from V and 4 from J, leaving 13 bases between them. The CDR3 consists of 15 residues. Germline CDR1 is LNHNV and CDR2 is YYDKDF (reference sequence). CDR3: CATSRARGAGETQYF. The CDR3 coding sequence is TGTGCCACCAGCAGAGCACGGGGGGCGGGAGAGACCCAGTACTTC.

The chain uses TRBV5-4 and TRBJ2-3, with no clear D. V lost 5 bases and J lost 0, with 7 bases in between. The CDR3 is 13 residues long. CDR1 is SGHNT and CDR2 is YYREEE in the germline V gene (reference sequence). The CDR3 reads CASRNSSTDTQYF. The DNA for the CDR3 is TGTGCCAGCAGGAACTCTAGCACAGATACGCAGTATTTT.

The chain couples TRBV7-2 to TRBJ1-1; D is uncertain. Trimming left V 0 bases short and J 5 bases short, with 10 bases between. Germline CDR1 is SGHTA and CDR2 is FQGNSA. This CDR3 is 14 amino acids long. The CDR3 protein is CASSLADGKTEAFF. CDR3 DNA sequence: TGTGCCAGCAGCTTAGCCGATGGGAAGACTGAAGCTTTCTTT.

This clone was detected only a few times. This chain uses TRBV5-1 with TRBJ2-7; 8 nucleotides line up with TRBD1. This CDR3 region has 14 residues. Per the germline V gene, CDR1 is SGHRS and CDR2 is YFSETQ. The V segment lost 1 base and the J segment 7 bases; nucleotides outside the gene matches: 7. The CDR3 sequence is CASSLRDRSSEQYF. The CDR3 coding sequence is TGCGCCAGCAGCTTGCGGGACAGGTCCTCTGAGCAGTACTTC. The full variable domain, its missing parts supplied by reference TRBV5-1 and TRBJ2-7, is KAGVTQTPRYLIKTRGQQVTLSCSPISGHRSVSWYQQTPGQGLQFLFEYFSETQRNKGNFPGRFSGRQFSNSRSEMNVSTLELGDSALYLCASSLRDRSSEQYFGPGTRLTVT.

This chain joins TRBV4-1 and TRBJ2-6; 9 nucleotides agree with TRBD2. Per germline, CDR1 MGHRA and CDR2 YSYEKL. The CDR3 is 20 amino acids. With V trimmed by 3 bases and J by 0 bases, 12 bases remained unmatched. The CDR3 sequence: CASSHRESSGGLSGANVLTF. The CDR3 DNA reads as TGCGCCAGCAGCCACCGCGAGAGTAGCGGGGGTCTCTCTGGGGCCAACGTCCTGACTTTC.

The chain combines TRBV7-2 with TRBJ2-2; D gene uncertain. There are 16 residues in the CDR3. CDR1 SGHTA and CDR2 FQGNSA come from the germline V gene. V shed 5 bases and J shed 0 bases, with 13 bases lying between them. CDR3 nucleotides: TGTGCCAGCAGCGCCACAGTAAAACCGAACACCGGGGAGCTGTTTTTT. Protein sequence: CASSATVKPNTGELFF. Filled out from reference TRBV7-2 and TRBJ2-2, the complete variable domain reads GAGVSQSPSNKVTEKGKDVELRCDPISGHTALYWYRQSLGQGLEFLIYFQGNSAPDKSGLPSDRFSAERTGGSVSTLTIQRTQQEDSAVYLCASSATVKPNTGELFFGEGSRLTVL.

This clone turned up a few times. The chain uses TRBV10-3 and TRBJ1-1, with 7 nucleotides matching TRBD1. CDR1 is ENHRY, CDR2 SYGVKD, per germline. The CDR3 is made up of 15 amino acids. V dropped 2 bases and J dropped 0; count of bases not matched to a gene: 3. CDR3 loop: CAISEARGMNTEAFF. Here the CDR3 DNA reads TGTGCCATCAGTGAGGCCAGGGGGATGAACACTGAAGCTTTCTTT.

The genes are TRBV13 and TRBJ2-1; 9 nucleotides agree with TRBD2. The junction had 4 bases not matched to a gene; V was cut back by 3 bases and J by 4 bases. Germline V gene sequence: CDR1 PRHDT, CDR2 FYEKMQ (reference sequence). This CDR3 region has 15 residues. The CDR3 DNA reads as TGTGCCAGCAGCTTTGCGGGGGGGCCGTACAATGAGCAGTTCTTC. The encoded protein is CASSFAGGPYNEQFF.

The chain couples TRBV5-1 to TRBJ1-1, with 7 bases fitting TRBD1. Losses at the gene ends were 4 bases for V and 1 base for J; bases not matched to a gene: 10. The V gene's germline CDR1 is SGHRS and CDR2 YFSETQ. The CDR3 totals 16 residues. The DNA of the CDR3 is TGCGCCAGCAGCACCCTACAGGGGCAAAGGAACACTGAAGCTTTCTTT. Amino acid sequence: CASSTLQGQRNTEAFF.

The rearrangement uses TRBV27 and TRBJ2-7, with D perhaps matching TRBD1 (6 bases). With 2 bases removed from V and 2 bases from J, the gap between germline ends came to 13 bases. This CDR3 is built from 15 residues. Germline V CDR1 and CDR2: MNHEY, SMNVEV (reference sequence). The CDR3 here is CASSLRDTQTYEQYF. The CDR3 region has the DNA TGTGCCAGCAGTTTAAGGGACACCCAGACCTACGAGCAGTACTTC.

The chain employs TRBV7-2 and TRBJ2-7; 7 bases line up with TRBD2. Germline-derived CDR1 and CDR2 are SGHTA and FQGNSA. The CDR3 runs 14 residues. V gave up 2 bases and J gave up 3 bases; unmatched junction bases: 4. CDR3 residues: CASSLLGGVYEQYF. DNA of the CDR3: TGTGCCAGCAGCTTATTGGGGGGGGTCTACGAGCAGTACTTC.